This TCR beta chain came from a study of blood T cell repertoires in COVID-19. Study-level information: The origin of the acute and convalescent COVID-19 samples was the United States, Italy and Spain. T cells, B-cell-depleted T cells, or PBMCs supplied cDNA or gDNA.

This clone was counted ten times or more. The Seattle patients, enrolled during active infection, were followed longitudinally. Original processing notes: Nucleated cell number was recorded as an estimate derived from reference gene primer amplification. Libraries were prepared by immunoSEQ multiplex PCR; TCRdb keeps only in-frame clonotypes and omits some of them. V and J calls and clone size are as listed in that table; D and trimming were resolved from the DNA. The sample includes roughly 200,000 clones, 79% of them seen just once. The length of the CDR3 is 16 residues. From germline, CDR1 is MDHEN and CDR2 SYDVKM. Trimming cost V 3 bases and J 4 bases, with 16 bases left between them.

This TCR was recovered from a woman aged 40 to 55 with COVID-19, enrolled during active disease. The sequenced sample consisted of peripheral blood. The gene calls are TRBV28 and TRBJ1-3, with TRBD1 as a possible D gene (6 bases). The CDR3 loop reads CASSLGAGAFGNTIYF. The CDR3 DNA sequence: TGTGCCAGCAGTTTGGGGGCAGGGGCATTCGGAAACACCATATATTTT.